The 16 T cell receptor beta chains in this list originate from one sample, sequenced in a study of regulatory T cells in long-lasting Graves disease. Investigators prepared the TCR beta libraries by applying iRepertoire HTBI primers and Arm-PCR of CDR3 regions. TCRdb fed the multiplex PCR reads into MiXCR, producing one record per CDR3 protein. Of approximately 500,000 distinct CDR3 sequences listed, approximately 21% are singletons. As for time point: persistent/refractory GD, antithyroid drugs over 5 years with positive TRAb. Making the TCR library involved RNA that had been extracted from PBMCs. Here the sequenced sample was peripheral blood mononuclear cells (PBMCs), taken when the disease was refractory, from a patient treated with antithyroid drugs. Receptors were obtained from a female donor with Graves disease.

This clonotype was seen at least ten times. This chain links TRBV2 with TRBJ1-2, with a weak D call TRBD1 (6 bases). The germline V gene has CDR1 SNHLY and CDR2 FYNNEI. The CDR3 extends over 13 amino acids. V lost 7 bases and J 6 bases, leaving 15 bases between the germline ends. CDR3 nucleotides: TGTGCCAGCACCCCACAGGGTCACGATGGCTACACCTTC. Its translation is CASTPQGHDGYTF.

The gene calls are TRBV6-2 or TRBV6-3 and TRBJ2-2, with D uncertain. Germline-derived CDR1 and CDR2 are MNHEY and SVGEGT. CDR3 length: 13 amino acids. Trimming took 8 bases from V and 1 from J, leaving 8 bases between them. CDR3: CASGSENTGELFF. The CDR3 region has the DNA TGTGCCAGCGGTTCGGAGAACACCGGGGAGCTGTTTTTT.

J is TRBJ2-2 and V is TRBV7-6; D might be TRBD1 or TRBD2, each matching 5 bases. Germline V gene data show CDR1 as SGHVS and CDR2 as FNYEAQ. Trimming cost V 3 bases and J 7 bases, with 18 bases left between them. The CDR3 consists of 16 residues. The CDR3 nucleotides are TGTGCCAGCAGCTTGGCCGGGACCCTGGCGGACGGGGAGCTGTTTTTT. It translates to CASSLAGTLADGELFF.

This clonotype was detected ten times or more. The V gene is TRBV11-2, the J gene TRBJ1-1, with 10 bases that match TRBD1. The CDR3 spans 15 residues. V lost 1 base, J lost 6 bases, and 5 bases stayed unmatched. Germline V gives CDR1 SGHAT, CDR2 FQNNGV. The CDR3 is CASSLGGQGYSEAFF. CDR3 nucleotide sequence: TGTGCCAGCAGCTTAGGGGGACAGGGGTACTCTGAAGCTTTCTTT.

The chain uses TRBV6-5 and TRBJ1-5; possible D gene TRBD1, 6 bases. Germline-derived CDR1 and CDR2 are MNHEY and SVGAGI. CDR3 length equals 16 residues. V lost 3 bases, J lost 7 bases, and 19 bases lay in between. The CDR3 region has the DNA TGTGCCAGCAGTTATACCAGGGGAGAGGGTGGCCAGCCCCAGCATTTT. Translation: CASSYTRGEGGQPQHF.

This clonotype was detected only a few times. The J gene is TRBJ2-1, the V gene TRBV7-3; perhaps D is TRBD1 or TRBD2 (6 bases each). Trimming shortened V by 0 bases and J by 7 bases, and 10 bases separated the two germline ends. The germline V gene has CDR1 SGHTA and CDR2 FQGTGA. CDR3 length: 14 amino acids. CDR3 sequence: CASSLTPGANEQFF. CDR3 nucleotides: TGTGCCAGCAGCTTAACGCCGGGGGCGAATGAGCAGTTCTTC.

In this sample, this clonotype turned up many times. The chain couples TRBV10-3 to TRBJ2-2, with D perhaps TRBD2 (5 bases). Germline values: CDR1 ENHRY, CDR2 SYGVKD. V lost 3 bases, J lost 1 base, and 9 bases lay in between. The CDR3 is 15 residues long. CDR3 sequence: CAISDSARNTGELFF. The CDR3 DNA reads TGTGCCATCAGTGATAGCGCCAGGAACACCGGGGAGCTGTTTTTT.

The chain combines TRBV19 with TRBJ1-1; D might be TRBD1 (5 bases). Per the germline V gene, CDR1 is LNHDA and CDR2 is SQIVND (reference sequence). V was pared by 3 bases and J by 4 bases, with 9 bases between. The CDR3 totals 13 residues. The CDR3 DNA sequence: TGTGCCAGTAGTATGCAGGGAATCACTGAAGCTTTCTTT. Translating gives CASSMQGITEAFF.

The chain uses TRBV15 and TRBJ2-3; D may correspond to TRBD1 or TRBD2 (6 bases each). The CDR3 is 16 amino acids. Per germline, CDR1 LNHNV and CDR2 YYDKDF (reference sequence). Trimming shortened V by 0 bases and J by 1 base, and 11 bases separated the two germline ends. The CDR3, as DNA: TGTGCCACCAGCAGAGATGCAGGGGAGGGCACAGATACGCAGTATTTT. This codes for CATSRDAGEGTDTQYF.

The chain links TRBV11-2 to TRBJ2-1; 15 nucleotides align to TRBD2. Per germline, CDR1 SGHAT and CDR2 FQNNGV. V lost 3 bases to trimming and J lost 16 bases; unmatched junction nucleotides: 7. The CDR3 length is 14 residues. This CDR3 reads CASSLGLAGGHIFF. The CDR3 DNA reads TGTGCCAGCAGCTTGGGACTAGCGGGAGGACACATATTCTTC.

This clonotype was counted ten times or more. The chain links TRBV28 to TRBJ1-2; D perhaps matches TRBD1 (5 bases). This CDR3 comprises 14 residues. V was trimmed by 2 bases and J by 2 bases, leaving 9 bases between them. Germline V gene lookup returns CDR1 MDHEN and CDR2 SYDVKM. Written as DNA, the CDR3 is TGTGCCAGCAGTTTAGGGGCAGCCAACTATGGCTACACCTTC. This translates into CASSLGAANYGYTF.

This clonotype showed up many times. V gene TRBV7-9 combines with J gene TRBJ2-7; TRBD1 agrees at 9 bases. The CDR3 is 14 residues long. The ends lost 7 bases at V and 2 bases at J; junction bases unmatched: 6. Germline V gene data show CDR1 as SEHNR and CDR2 as FQNEAQ (reference sequence). CDR3 nucleotide sequence: TGTGCCAGCACCGAAACAGGGGGCCCCTACGAGCAGTACTTC. Amino acid sequence: CASTETGGPYEQYF. Complete variable domain (other parts from reference TRBV7-9 and TRBJ2-7): DTGVSQNPRHKITKRGQNVTFRCDPISEHNRLYWYRQTLGQGPEFLTYFQNEAQLEKSRLLSDRFSAERPKGSFSTLEIQRTEQGDSAMYLCASTETGGPYEQYFGPGTRLTVT.

This clonotype was detected ten times or more. The J gene is TRBJ1-5, the V gene TRBV2, with 9 bases matching TRBD1. The CDR3 is 15 amino acids. Per the germline V gene, CDR1 is SNHLY and CDR2 is FYNNEI. With 5 bases clipped from V and 5 bases from J, the junction kept 7 bases outside the gene matches. CDR3 coding DNA: TGTGCCAGCAGTACACGAAGGACAGGGGATCAGCCCCAGCATTTT. This codes for CASSTRRTGDQPQHF.

The V call is TRBV30, the J call TRBJ2-5; TRBD1 matches 7 bases. Germline loops: CDR1 GTSNPN, CDR2 SVGIG (reference sequence). Trimming took 5 bases from V and 5 from J; bases not matched to a gene: 11. The CDR3 has 14 residues. CDR3 loop: CAWQAGDRWETQYF. CDR3 coding DNA: TGTGCCTGGCAGGCTGGGGACAGATGGGAGACCCAGTACTTC.

The V gene is TRBV28, the J gene TRBJ1-5; tentatively, D is TRBD1 (5 bases). Per the germline V gene, CDR1 is MDHEN and CDR2 is SYDVKM. V was trimmed by 2 bases and J by 8 bases, leaving 13 bases between them. The CDR3 sequence is 14 residues long. CDR3 loop: CASSLGQGLKPQHF. The DNA for the CDR3 is TGTGCCAGCAGTTTAGGCCAGGGATTAAAGCCCCAGCATTTT.

This clonotype was counted many times. This chain links TRBV27 with TRBJ2-5; 11 bases are shared with TRBD1. Germline assignment: CDR1 MNHEY and CDR2 SMNVEV (reference sequence). The CDR3 has 15 amino acids. With 5 bases clipped from V and 11 bases from J, the junction kept 13 bases outside the gene matches. The CDR3 DNA reads as TGTGCCAGCAGTCGGACAGGGGGCACCTCAAGAGAACAGTACTTC. This sequence encodes CASSRTGGTSREQYF.